This T cell receptor (beta chain) is from a study of blood T cell repertoires in COVID-19. Produced via immunoSEQ multiplex PCR; TCRdb's table is partial and in-frame only. This sample has about 200,000 clones; 89% occur once, and the top ten carry around 7%. V was clipped by 4 bases and J by 9 bases; unmatched bases: 9. Germline loops: CDR1 SGHVS, CDR2 FQNEAQ. This CDR3 contains 14 residues. The TCR was taken from a man aged 40-50 years with acute or convalescent COVID-19. The V call is TRBV7-8, the J call TRBJ1-1; 9 nucleotides agree with TRBD1. The sequencing input was peripheral blood. The CDR3 DNA follows: TGTGCCAGCAGCTCCCATGACAGGGGGTCTAAAGCTTTCTTT. Translating it yields CASSSHDRGSKAFF.